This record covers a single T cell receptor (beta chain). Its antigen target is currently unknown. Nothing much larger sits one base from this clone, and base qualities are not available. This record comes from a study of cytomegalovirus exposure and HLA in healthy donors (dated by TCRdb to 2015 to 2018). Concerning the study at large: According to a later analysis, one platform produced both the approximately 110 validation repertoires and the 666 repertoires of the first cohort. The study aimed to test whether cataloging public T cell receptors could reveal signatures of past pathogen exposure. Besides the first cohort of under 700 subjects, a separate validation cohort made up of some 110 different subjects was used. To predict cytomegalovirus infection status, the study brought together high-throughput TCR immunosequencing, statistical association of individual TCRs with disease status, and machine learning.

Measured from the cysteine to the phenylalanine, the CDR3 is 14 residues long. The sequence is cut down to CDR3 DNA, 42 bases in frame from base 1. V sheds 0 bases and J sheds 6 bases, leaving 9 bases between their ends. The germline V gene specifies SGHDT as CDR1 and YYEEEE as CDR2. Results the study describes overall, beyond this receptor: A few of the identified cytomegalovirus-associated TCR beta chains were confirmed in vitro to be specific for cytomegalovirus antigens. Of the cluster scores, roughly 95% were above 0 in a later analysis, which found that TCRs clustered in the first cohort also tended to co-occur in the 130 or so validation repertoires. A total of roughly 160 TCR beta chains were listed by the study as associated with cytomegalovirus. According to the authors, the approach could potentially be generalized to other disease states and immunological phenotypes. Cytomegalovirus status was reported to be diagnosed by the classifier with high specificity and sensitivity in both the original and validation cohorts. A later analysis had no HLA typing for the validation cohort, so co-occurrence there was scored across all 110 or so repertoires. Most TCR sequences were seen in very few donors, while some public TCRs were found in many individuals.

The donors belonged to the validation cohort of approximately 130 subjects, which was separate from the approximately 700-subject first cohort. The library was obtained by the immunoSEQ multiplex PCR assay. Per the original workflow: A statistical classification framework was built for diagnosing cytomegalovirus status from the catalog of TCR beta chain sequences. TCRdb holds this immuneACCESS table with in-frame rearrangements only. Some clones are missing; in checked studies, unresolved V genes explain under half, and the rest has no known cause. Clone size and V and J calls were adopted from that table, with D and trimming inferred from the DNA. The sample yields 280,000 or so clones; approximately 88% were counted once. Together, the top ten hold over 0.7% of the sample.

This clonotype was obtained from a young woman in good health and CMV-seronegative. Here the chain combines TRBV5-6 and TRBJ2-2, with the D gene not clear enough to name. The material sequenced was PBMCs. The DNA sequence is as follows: TGTGCCAGCAGCTTGGCTCCGGGTCCCGGGGAGCTGTTTTTT. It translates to CASSLAPGPGELFF.